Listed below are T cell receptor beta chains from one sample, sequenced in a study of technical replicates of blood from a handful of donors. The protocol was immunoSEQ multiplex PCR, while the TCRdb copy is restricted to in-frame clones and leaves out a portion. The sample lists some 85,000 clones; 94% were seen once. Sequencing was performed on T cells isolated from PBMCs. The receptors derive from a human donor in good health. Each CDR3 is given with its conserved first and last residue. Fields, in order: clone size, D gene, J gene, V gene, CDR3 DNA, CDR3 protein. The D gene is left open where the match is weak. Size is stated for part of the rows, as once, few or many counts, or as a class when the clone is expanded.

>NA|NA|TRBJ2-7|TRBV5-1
TGCGCCAGCAGCTTGGGACCCGGGATAGGTGACTACGAGCAGTACTTC
CASSLGPGIGDYEQYF
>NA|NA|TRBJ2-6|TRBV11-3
TGTGCCAGCAGCTCCGGGACCGGGAGCTCTGGGGCCAACGTCCTGACTTTC
CASSSGTGSSGANVLTF
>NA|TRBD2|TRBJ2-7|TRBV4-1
TGCGCCAGCAGCCAAGTTGAGCGGGAGTGGGAGCAGTACTTC
CASSQVEREWEQYF
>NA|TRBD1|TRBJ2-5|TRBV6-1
TGTGCCAGCAGTGAAGAAGGGACAGGGTTGCAAGAGACCCAGTACTTC
CASSEEGTGLQETQYF
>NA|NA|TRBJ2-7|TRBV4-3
TGCGCCAGCAGCCATAGGGCAGGGTGGGAGCAGTACTTC
CASSHRAGWEQYF
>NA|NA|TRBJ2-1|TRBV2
TGTGCCAGCAGAGTGTATGGGCGGGGTGGTGACGACAATGAGCAGTTCTTC
CASRVYGRGGDDNEQFF
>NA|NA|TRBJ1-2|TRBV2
TGTGCCAGCAGTGTTCAGGACTATGGCTACACCTTC
CASSVQDYGYTF
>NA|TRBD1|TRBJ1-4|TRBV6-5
TGTGCCAGCAGTTTAGACAGGGAGAGTCTGTTTTTT
CASSLDRESLFF
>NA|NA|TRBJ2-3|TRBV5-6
TGTGCCAGCAGCTTGCAGACAGATACGCAGTATTTT
CASSLQTDTQYF
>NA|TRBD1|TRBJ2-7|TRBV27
TGTGCCAGCAGTTTAGGGCAGGGACAGTACGAGCAGTACTTC
CASSLGQGQYEQYF
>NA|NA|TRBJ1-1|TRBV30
TGTGCCTGGAAATCACTCCCCGGGACTGAAGCTTTCTTT
CAWKSLPGTEAFF
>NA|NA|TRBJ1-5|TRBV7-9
TGTGCCAGCAGCTTAGGAGGGAACTATCAGCCCCAGCATTTT
CASSLGGNYQPQHF
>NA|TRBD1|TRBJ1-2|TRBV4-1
TGCGCCAGCAGCCAACAGGACAGGAGCGGAGATGGCTACACCTTC
CASSQQDRSGDGYTF
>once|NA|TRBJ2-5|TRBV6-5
TGTGCCAGCAGGAGCACGGGGGTGGAGACCCAGTACTTC
CASRSTGVETQYF
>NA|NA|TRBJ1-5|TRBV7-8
TGTGCCAGCAGCCCCCAAATTAGCAATCAGCCCCAGCATTTT
CASSPQISNQPQHF
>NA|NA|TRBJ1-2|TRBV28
TGTGCCAGCAGGGCGGGGGGAGGTAACTATGGCTACACCTTC
CASRAGGGNYGYTF
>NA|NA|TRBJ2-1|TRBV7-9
TGTGCCAGCAGCTTAGGTGCGTTGTTAAGCTCCTACAATGAGCAGTTCTTC
CASSLGALLSSYNEQFF
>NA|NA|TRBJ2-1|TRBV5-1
TGCGCCAGCAGCTTCAGCGGAGACTCCTACAATGAGCAGTTCTTC
CASSFSGDSYNEQFF
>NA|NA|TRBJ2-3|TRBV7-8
TGTGCCAGTCGACGGGGGAGGACAGATACGCAGTATTTT
CASRRGRTDTQYF
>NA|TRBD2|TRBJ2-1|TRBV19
TGTGCCAGTAGTTATAGCGGGTACAATGAGCAGTTCTTC
CASSYSGYNEQFF
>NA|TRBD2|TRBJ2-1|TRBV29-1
TGCAGCGTTAATTCCGGGACTAGCGGGAACAATGAGCAGTTCTTC
CSVNSGTSGNNEQFF
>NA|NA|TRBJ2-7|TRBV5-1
TGCGCCAGCAGCTTGACAAACTACGAGCAGTACTTC
CASSLTNYEQYF
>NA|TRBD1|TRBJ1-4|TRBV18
TGTGCCAGCTCACGGGACAGGGGAACTACTAATGAAAAACTGTTTTTT
CASSRDRGTTNEKLFF
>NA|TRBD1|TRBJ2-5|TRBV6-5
TGTGCCAGCAGCCTTACAGGGGGCCGGGAGACCCAGTACTTC
CASSLTGGRETQYF
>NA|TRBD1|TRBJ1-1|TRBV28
TGTGCCAGCAGTCTAGACAGGGCGGTTGGCACTGAAGCTTTCTTT
CASSLDRAVGTEAFF
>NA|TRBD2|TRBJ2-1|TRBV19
TGTGCCAGTAGTCTAGCGGGAGGGTACAATGAGCAGTTCTTC
CASSLAGGYNEQFF
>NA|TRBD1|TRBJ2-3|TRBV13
TGTGCCAGCAGCCCACCCCGGACAGGGGGGAGCACAGATACGCAGTATTTT
CASSPPRTGGSTDTQYF
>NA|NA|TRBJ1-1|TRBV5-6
TGTGCCAGCAGCTTGCAAGCGACTGAAGCTTTCTTT
CASSLQATEAFF
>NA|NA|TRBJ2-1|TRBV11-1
TGTGCCAGCAGCTTTACTAGAGCTGAGCAGTTCTTC
CASSFTRAEQFF
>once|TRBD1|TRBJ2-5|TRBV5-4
TGTGCCAGCACCGGGACAGGAAACGGCCAAGAGACCCAGTACTTC
CASTGTGNGQETQYF
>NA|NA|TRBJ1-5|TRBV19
TGTGCCAGTAATCAGGGCTTCGTCGGTCAGCCCCAGCATTTT
CASNQGFVGQPQHF
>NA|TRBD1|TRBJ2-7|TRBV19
TGTGCCAGTAGTCTCTTCGACAGGGGACCCTACGAGCAGTACTTC
CASSLFDRGPYEQYF
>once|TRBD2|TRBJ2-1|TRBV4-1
TGCGCCAGCAGCCAAGCTTGGCTAGCGGGAGGGCCCAATGAGCAGTTCTTC
CASSQAWLAGGPNEQFF